These 29 T cell receptor beta chains were all obtained from the same sample, sequenced in a study of cytomegalovirus exposure and HLA in healthy donors. Profiled with immunoSEQ multiplex PCR; TCRdb holds only in-frame clones, not every one. The table includes 55,000 to 70,000 clones, roughly 91% detected once. The sequenced sample consisted of PBMCs. Every receptor here comes from a woman aged 25 to 45 in good health and CMV-seronegative.

For the CDR3, the DNA is TGTGCCAGCATAGCTAGCAATCAGCCCCAGCATTTT. It is translated as CASIASNQPQHF. The chain recombines TRBV6-5 with TRBJ1-5; D ambiguous. CDR1 and CDR2 from the germline V gene are MNHEY and SVGAGI. The CDR3 has 12 residues. V lost 7 bases, J lost 0 bases, and 4 bases lay in between.

This clone came up a few times. V usage is TRBV27 and J usage is TRBJ2-1, with 7 positions matching TRBD1. The germline CDR1 and CDR2 sequences are MNHEY and SMNVEV (reference sequence). The J segment lost 4 bases and the V segment lost 4 bases, leaving 19 bases of the junction unmatched. This CDR3 is built from 19 residues. This chain's CDR3 is CASSSQHYGSGTAYNEQFF. Written as DNA, the CDR3 is TGTGCCAGCAGTTCCCAACATTATGGATCCGGGACAGCTTACAATGAGCAGTTCTTC.

The chain has TRBV28 and TRBJ2-7; 8 nucleotides agree with TRBD2. V was clipped by 7 bases and J by 5 bases; unmatched bases: 13. Germline values: CDR1 MDHEN, CDR2 SYDVKM. This CDR3 has 15 amino acids. The CDR3, as DNA: TGTGCCAGCACGACATTAGCGGGAAGAAAAGACGAGCAGTACTTC. The encoded protein is CASTTLAGRKDEQYF.

V and J are TRBV28 and TRBJ2-5, with TRBD2 identical over 9 bases. The germline V gene has CDR1 MDHEN and CDR2 SYDVKM. Losses at the gene ends were 7 bases for V and 4 bases for J; bases not matched to a gene: 10. The CDR3 has 15 residues. This CDR3 is CASTSGNPPGETQYF. DNA of the CDR3: TGTGCCAGCACTAGCGGGAACCCGCCGGGAGAGACCCAGTACTTC. The complete variable domain, with remaining parts taken from reference TRBV28 and TRBJ2-5, reads DVKVTQSSRYLVKRTGEKVFLECVQDMDHENMFWYRQDPGLGLRLIYFSYDVKMKEKGDIPEGYSVSREKKERFSLILESASTNQTSMYLCASTSGNPPGETQYFGPGTRLLVL.

This sequence joins TRBV27 and TRBJ1-1, with D unclear. Deletions cut 2 bases from V and 3 bases from J, with 13 bases between. The CDR3 contains 15 residues. The germline CDR1 and CDR2 sequences are MNHEY and SMNVEV (reference sequence). CDR3 amino acids: CASSLVGAGDTEAFF. In DNA form, the CDR3 reads TGTGCCAGCAGTTTAGTGGGAGCCGGAGACACTGAAGCTTTCTTT.

V is TRBV10-1 and J is TRBJ2-3; 8 nucleotides line up with TRBD1. Per the germline V gene, CDR1 is WNHNN and CDR2 is SYGVQD (reference sequence). The CDR3 is made up of 16 amino acids. J lost 1 base, V lost 1 base, and 4 bases had no gene match. CDR3 coding DNA: TGCGCCAGCAGTGAGTTAGGACAGGGCCGCACAGATACGCAGTATTTT. It codes for CASSELGQGRTDTQYF.

The chain is built from TRBV19 and TRBJ1-3; 8 nucleotides agree with TRBD1. The J segment lost 2 bases and the V segment lost 6 bases, leaving 6 bases of the junction unmatched. CDR3 length: 15 residues. The V gene's germline CDR1 is LNHDA and CDR2 SQIVND (reference sequence). This CDR3 is CASSDRGFAGNTIYF. CDR3 coding DNA: TGTGCCAGTAGCGACAGGGGTTTTGCTGGAAACACCATATATTTT.

J is TRBJ2-3 and V is TRBV11-2; TRBD2 matches 9 bases. CDR3 length: 16 amino acids. Germline trimming cut 1 base from V and 2 bases from J; bases unmatched to any gene: 4. The germline gives CDR1 SGHAT, CDR2 FQNNGV. The DNA for the CDR3 is TGTGCCAGCAGCTTAGCGCTAGCGGGGCCCACAGATACGCAGTATTTT. This encodes CASSLALAGPTDTQYF.

The J gene is TRBJ1-2, the V gene TRBV7-8; D possibly corresponds to TRBD1 (6 bases). There are 16 residues in the CDR3. V was trimmed by 9 bases and J by 3 bases, leaving 23 bases between them. Germline V gene data show CDR1 as SGHVS and CDR2 as FQNEAQ. The DNA for the CDR3 is TGTGCCAGTTCCAAATCCCAATCGGGGGGCGACTATGGCTACACCTTC. Its protein product is CASSKSQSGGDYGYTF.

The chain links TRBV6-1 to TRBJ1-2; 7 nucleotides align to TRBD1. V dropped 2 bases and J dropped 1; count of bases not matched to a gene: 7. Per germline, CDR1 MNHNS and CDR2 SASEGT. CDR3 size: 16 residues. The CDR3 DNA reads TGTGCCAGCAGTGAAAGACAGGGTTCCGTTAACTATGGCTACACCTTC. It specifies CASSERQGSVNYGYTF.

The sample holds one count of this clone. The gene calls are TRBV5-5 and TRBJ1-1; 10 nucleotides agree with TRBD1. The V gene's germline CDR1 is SGHKS and CDR2 YYEKEE (reference sequence). J lost 5 bases, V lost 4 bases, and 14 bases had no gene match. The CDR3 consists of 17 residues. The CDR3 bases are TGTGCCAGCAGCCCCTATCGGGGACAGGGGATATTGACTGAAGCTTTCTTT. This sequence encodes CASSPYRGQGILTEAFF.

This clone has a single count. This rearrangement joins TRBV4-1 to TRBJ2-7; TRBD1 matches at 9 bases. Germline trimming cut 1 base from V and 4 bases from J; bases unmatched to any gene: 11. Germline CDR1 MGHRA, CDR2 YSYEKL. The CDR3 covers 17 residues. The CDR3 DNA reads TGCGCCAGCAGCCAAGCGCAGGGTTGGACAGGGGAGTACGAGCAGTACTTC. It is translated as CASSQAQGWTGEYEQYF.

The chain couples TRBV27 to TRBJ1-1; D is ambiguous. Germline CDR1 is MNHEY and CDR2 is SMNVEV (reference sequence). V dropped 0 bases and J dropped 7 bases, with 9 bases sitting between them. This CDR3 contains 13 residues. The CDR3 protein is CASSLSKGGEAFF. The CDR3 nucleotides are TGTGCCAGCAGTTTATCTAAGGGAGGTGAAGCTTTCTTT.

This rearrangement joins TRBV4-1 to TRBJ2-2; the match to TRBD2 covers 8 bases. J lost 4 bases, V lost 4 bases, and 8 bases had no gene match. CDR3 length equals 16 residues. Germline V gives CDR1 MGHRA, CDR2 YSYEKL. This CDR3 reads CASSLRIAGTTGELFF. DNA of the CDR3: TGCGCCAGCAGCCTAAGGATAGCGGGAACCACCGGGGAGCTGTTTTTT.

This chain links TRBV7-3 with TRBJ2-7; 10 bases match TRBD1. Germline CDR1 and CDR2: SGHTA and FQGTGA. The V and J ends lost 3 bases and 0 bases, in that order; junction bases with no gene match: 2. This CDR3 is 15 amino acids long. CDR3 loop: CASSLGQGSSYEQYF. DNA for the CDR3: TGTGCCAGCAGCTTGGGACAGGGGTCCTCCTACGAGCAGTACTTC.

The rearrangement uses TRBV7-2 and TRBJ2-7; no definite D call. The germline V gene has CDR1 SGHTA and CDR2 FQGNSA. This CDR3 comprises 11 residues. The germline V and J ends were trimmed by 5 bases and 5 bases, with 7 bases remaining between them. Written as DNA, the CDR3 is TGTGCCAGCAGCGTCTACCACGAGCAGTACTTC. This translates into CASSVYHEQYF.

The genes are TRBV30 and TRBJ1-1; D possibly corresponds to TRBD1 (6 bases). Trimming stripped 4 bases from V and 4 bases from J, with 16 bases between. Germline V gene lookup returns CDR1 GTSNPN and CDR2 SVGIG (reference sequence). The CDR3 contains 14 residues. The CDR3: CAWMWGPTGTEAFF. CDR3 nucleotides: TGTGCCTGGATGTGGGGGCCGACGGGCACTGAAGCTTTCTTT. Variable domain in full (rest from reference TRBV30 and TRBJ1-1): SQTIHQWPATLVQPVGSPLSLECTVEGTSNPNLYWYRQAAGRGLQLLFYSVGIGQISSEVPQNLSASRPQDRQFILSSKKLLLSDSGFYLCAWMWGPTGTEAFFGQGTRLTVV.

The chain combines TRBV5-1 with TRBJ2-7; TRBD2 might be the D (5 bases). CDR1 and CDR2 from the germline V gene are SGHRS and YFSETQ. This CDR3 spans 13 amino acids. Deletions cut 1 base from V and 2 bases from J, with 7 bases between. The CDR3 region is CASSLFGTYEQYF. The CDR3 DNA reads as TGCGCCAGCAGCTTGTTCGGGACCTACGAGCAGTACTTC.

The rearrangement joins TRBV11-3 to TRBJ2-3; TRBD2 matches at 10 bases. J gave up 1 base and V 4 bases, and 5 bases lay outside the gene matches. This CDR3 comprises 16 residues. Germline V gene sequence: CDR1 SGHNT, CDR2 YENEEA. This CDR3 reads CASSWSGTSGTDTQYF. DNA of the CDR3: TGTGCCAGCAGCTGGTCCGGGACTAGCGGCACAGATACGCAGTATTTT.

This sequence joins TRBV6-6 and TRBJ2-2; a weak D match, TRBD2 (6 bases). The CDR3 length is 16 residues. With 8 bases removed from V and 4 bases from J, the gap between germline ends came to 20 bases. In germline, CDR1 is MNHNY, CDR2 SVGAGI (reference sequence). For the CDR3, the DNA is TGTGCCAGCCGACAGATGACGGGAGAGGGCACCGGGGAGCTGTTTTTT. Its translation: CASRQMTGEGTGELFF.

The V gene is TRBV23-1, the J gene TRBJ1-4, with D possibly TRBD1 on 5 matching bases. TRBV23-1 is given ORF status, its function remaining uncertain. V was cut by 8 bases and J by 6 bases, with 28 bases left in between. The CDR3 totals 18 residues. CDR3 sequence: CASHSSQFQCQGDEKLFF. The DNA of the CDR3 is TGCGCCAGCCACAGCAGTCAATTTCAGTGCCAGGGCGATGAAAAACTGTTTTTT.

V gene TRBV14 combines with J gene TRBJ2-7; 7 bases line up with TRBD1. This CDR3 is built from 14 residues. Trimming removed 4 bases from V and 3 bases from J; junction bases left unmatched: 6. Germline V gene data show CDR1 as SGHDN and CDR2 as FVKESK. The CDR3 loop reads CASSLGQGDYEQYF. The CDR3 DNA sequence: TGTGCCAGCAGCCTCGGGCAGGGGGACTACGAGCAGTACTTC.

The V call is TRBV7-2, the J call TRBJ2-3, with 9 bases fitting TRBD1. Germline CDR1 SGHTA, CDR2 FQGNSA. V gave up 7 bases and J gave up 8 bases; unmatched junction bases: 16. The CDR3 extends over 16 amino acids. CDR3 sequence: CASNRGSGQGYGTQYF. CDR3 nucleotides: TGTGCCAGCAATCGAGGGTCGGGACAGGGATACGGTACGCAGTATTTT.

This chain connects TRBV5-8 to TRBJ1-2; D is uncertain. Trimming removed 6 bases at V and 0 bases at J, with 12 bases between. The CDR3 is made up of 14 amino acids. Germline values: CDR1 SGHTS, CDR2 YDEGEE. CDR3 nucleotide sequence: TGTGCCAGCACGAGTGTTAGCTCTAACTATGGCTACACCTTC. Residues: CASTSVSSNYGYTF.

This chain uses TRBV5-1 with TRBJ2-7, with D perhaps matching TRBD2 (5 bases). Germline CDR1 is SGHRS and CDR2 is YFSETQ. The V end lost 0 bases, the J end lost 7 bases, and 17 bases lay between the germline ends. The CDR3 sequence is 15 residues long. Written as DNA, the CDR3 is TGCGCCAGCAGCTTGGATGTGGGAGAGCTTCGGGAGCAGTACTTC. Translated: CASSLDVGELREQYF.

This sequence joins TRBV28 and TRBJ2-5, with 7 bases fitting TRBD1. CDR1 and CDR2 (germline): MDHEN, SYDVKM. This CDR3 is built from 15 residues. The J segment lost 2 bases and the V segment lost 5 bases, leaving 8 bases of the junction unmatched. CDR3 coding DNA: TGTGCCAGCAGTCTCCACGGGACAGCACAAGAGACCCAGTACTTC. Protein: CASSLHGTAQETQYF. Variable domain in full (rest from reference TRBV28 and TRBJ2-5): DVKVTQSSRYLVKRTGEKVFLECVQDMDHENMFWYRQDPGLGLRLIYFSYDVKMKEKGDIPEGYSVSREKKERFSLILESASTNQTSMYLCASSLHGTAQETQYFGPGTRLLVL.

This chain links TRBV7-9 with TRBJ2-7; the match to TRBD1 covers 9 bases. V trimming: 4 bases; J trimming: 4 bases; junction bases outside the gene matches: 8. Germline CDR1 is SEHNR and CDR2 is FQNEAQ (reference sequence). The CDR3 sequence is 15 residues long. The CDR3 DNA reads as TGTGCCAGCAGCTACGAGATGGGACAGGGATACGAGCAGTACTTC. Translated: CASSYEMGQGYEQYF.

The chain uses TRBV6-6 and TRBJ1-1; TRBD1 aligns across 8 bases. The CDR3 has 15 amino acids. V was pared by 0 bases and J by 4 bases, with 4 bases of the junction left unmatched. From germline, CDR1 is MNHNY and CDR2 SVGAGI (reference sequence). The CDR3 region has the DNA TGTGCCAGCAGTTACTCGTCGGACAGGGCCACTGAAGCTTTCTTT. Translating gives CASSYSSDRATEAFF.

This rearrangement joins TRBV18 to TRBJ2-3; TRBD2 aligns across 13 bases. The length of the CDR3 is 18 residues. J was trimmed by 4 bases and V by 2 bases; bases with no gene match: 9. Germline V gene data show CDR1 as KGHSH and CDR2 as LQKENI. In nucleotides, the CDR3 is TGTGCCAGCTCACCAGGCTTCAAGGGACTAGCGGGATCAGATACGCAGTATTTT. It translates to CASSPGFKGLAGSDTQYF.